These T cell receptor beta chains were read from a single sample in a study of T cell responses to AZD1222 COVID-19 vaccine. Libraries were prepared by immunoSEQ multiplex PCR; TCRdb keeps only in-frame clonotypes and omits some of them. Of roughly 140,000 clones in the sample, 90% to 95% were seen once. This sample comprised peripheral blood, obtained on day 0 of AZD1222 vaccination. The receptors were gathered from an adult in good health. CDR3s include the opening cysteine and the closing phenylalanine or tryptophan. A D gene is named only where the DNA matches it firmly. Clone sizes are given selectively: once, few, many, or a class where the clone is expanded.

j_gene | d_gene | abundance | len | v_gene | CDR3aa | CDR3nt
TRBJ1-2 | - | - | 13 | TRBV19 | CASSLRTNYGYTF | TGTGCCAGTAGTCTAAGAACTAACTATGGCTACACCTTC
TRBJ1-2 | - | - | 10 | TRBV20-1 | CSANMDGYTF | TGCAGTGCTAATATGGATGGCTACACCTTC
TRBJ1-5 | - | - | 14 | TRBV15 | CATSSGRVNQPQHF | TGTGCCACCAGCTCCGGACGGGTTAATCAGCCCCAGCATTTT
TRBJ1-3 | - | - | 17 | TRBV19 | CASSIAADVYSGNTIYF | TGTGCCAGTAGTATAGCAGCGGACGTCTACTCTGGAAACACCATATATTTT
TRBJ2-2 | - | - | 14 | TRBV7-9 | CASSNKLDTGELFF | TGTGCCAGCAGCAACAAACTAGACACCGGGGAGCTGTTTTTT
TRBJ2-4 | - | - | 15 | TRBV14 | CASSQEWGPKNIQYF | TGTGCCAGCAGCCAAGAATGGGGACCCAAAAACATTCAGTACTTC
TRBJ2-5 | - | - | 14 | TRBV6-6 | CASSNNQLQETQYF | TGTGCCAGCAGTAACAACCAACTACAAGAGACCCAGTACTTC
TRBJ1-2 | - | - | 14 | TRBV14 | CASSPSGLGYGYTF | TGTGCCAGCAGCCCTTCGGGGCTAGGGTATGGCTACACCTTC
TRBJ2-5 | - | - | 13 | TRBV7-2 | CASSVLARETQYF | TGTGCCAGCAGCGTACTAGCCCGGGAGACCCAGTACTTC
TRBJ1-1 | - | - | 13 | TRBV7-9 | CASSLSGNTEAFF | TGTGCCAGCAGTTTAAGTGGGAACACTGAAGCTTTCTTT
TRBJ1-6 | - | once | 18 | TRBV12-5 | CASGLAVGRSGTNSPLHF | TGTGCTAGTGGTTTGGCGGTAGGGCGATCGGGGACTAATTCACCCCTCCACTTT
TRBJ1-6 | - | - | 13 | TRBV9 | CASSPTRNSPLHF | TGTGCCAGCAGCCCCACACGGAATTCACCCCTCCACTTT
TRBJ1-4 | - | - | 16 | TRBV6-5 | CASSYSGRVGGEKLFF | TGTGCCAGCAGTTACTCGGGCCGGGTAGGAGGCGAAAAACTGTTTTTT
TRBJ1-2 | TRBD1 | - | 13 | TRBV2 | CASRAGTDYGYTF | TGTGCCAGCAGGGCCGGGACAGACTATGGCTACACCTTC
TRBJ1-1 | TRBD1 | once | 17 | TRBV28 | CASSSFPGQGISTEAFF | TGTGCCAGCAGTTCCTTCCCGGGACAGGGGATATCGACTGAAGCTTTCTTT
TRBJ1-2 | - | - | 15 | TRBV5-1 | CASSPGLGGGYGYTF | TGCGCCAGCAGCCCCGGGTTGGGCGGAGGCTATGGCTACACCTTC
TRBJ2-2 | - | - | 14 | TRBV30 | CAWSVLRATGELFF | TGTGCCTGGAGTGTACTCAGGGCCACCGGGGAGCTGTTTTTT
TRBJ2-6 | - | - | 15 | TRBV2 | CASSGAGAGANVLTF | TGTGCCAGCAGTGGGGCCGGGGCTGGGGCCAACGTCCTGACTTTC
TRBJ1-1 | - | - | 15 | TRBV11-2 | CASSPRQDMNTEAFF | TGTGCCAGCAGCCCTCGACAGGACATGAACACTGAAGCTTTCTTT
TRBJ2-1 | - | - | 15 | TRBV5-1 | CASSLTGASYNEQFF | TGCGCCAGCAGCTTGACGGGGGCCTCCTACAATGAGCAGTTCTTC
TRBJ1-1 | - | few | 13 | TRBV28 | CASSGTSNTEAFF | TGTGCCAGCAGCGGGACATCGAACACTGAAGCTTTCTTT
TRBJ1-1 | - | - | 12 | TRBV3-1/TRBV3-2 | CASSRRSTEAFF | TGTGCCAGCAGCCGTCGCTCGACTGAAGCTTTCTTT
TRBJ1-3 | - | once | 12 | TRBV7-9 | CASSATRNTIYF | TGTGCCAGCAGCGCGACCCGAAACACCATATATTTT
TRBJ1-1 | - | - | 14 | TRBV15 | CATSGGLSGTEAFF | TGTGCCACCAGCGGGGGGTTGTCGGGCACTGAAGCTTTCTTT
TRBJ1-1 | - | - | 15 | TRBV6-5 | CASSFFLTEGFEAFF | TGTGCCAGCAGTTTTTTTCTGACCGAAGGGTTTGAAGCTTTCTTT
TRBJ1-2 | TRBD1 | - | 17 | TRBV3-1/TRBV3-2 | CASSHLRRGHKNYGYTF | TGTGCCAGCAGCCACCTGAGGAGGGGGCATAAAAACTATGGCTACACCTTC
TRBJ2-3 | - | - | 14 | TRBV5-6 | CASSLAGSTDTQYF | TGTGCCAGCAGCTTGGCCGGAAGCACAGATACGCAGTATTTT
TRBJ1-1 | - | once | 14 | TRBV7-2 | CASSLEGLSTEAFF | TGTGCCAGCAGCTTAGAGGGCTTGAGCACTGAAGCTTTCTTT
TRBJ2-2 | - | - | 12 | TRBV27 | CASSFWAGELFF | TGTGCCAGCAGTTTTTGGGCCGGGGAGCTGTTTTTT
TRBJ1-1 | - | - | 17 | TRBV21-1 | CASSKAGTGKSRTEAFF | TGTGCCAGCAGCAAAGCGGGGACAGGGAAATCGAGGACTGAAGCTTTCTTT
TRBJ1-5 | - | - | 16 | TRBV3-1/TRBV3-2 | CASSQGRQIEGQPQHF | TGTGCCAGCAGCCAAGGTAGGCAGATAGAGGGTCAGCCCCAGCATTTT
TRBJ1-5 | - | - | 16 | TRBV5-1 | CASSLIPGFSNQPQHF | TGCGCCAGCAGCTTAATACCGGGATTCAGCAATCAGCCCCAGCATTTT
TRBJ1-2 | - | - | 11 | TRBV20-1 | CSARGLNGYTF | TGCAGTGCTAGAGGTCTGAATGGCTACACCTTC
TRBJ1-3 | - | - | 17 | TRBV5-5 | CASSIAPLQGAGNTIYF | TGTGCCAGCAGCATAGCTCCTCTACAGGGCGCTGGAAACACCATATATTTT
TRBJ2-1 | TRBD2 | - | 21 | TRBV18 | CASYPSLLAGEAPSSYNEQFF | TGTGCCAGCTACCCCTCCCTGCTAGCGGGAGAGGCTCCCAGCTCCTACAATGAGCAGTTCTTC
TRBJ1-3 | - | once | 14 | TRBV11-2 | CASSSQGTGNTIYF | TGTGCCAGCAGCTCGCAGGGAACTGGAAACACCATATATTTT
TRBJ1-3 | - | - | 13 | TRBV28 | CASSFSTGNTIYF | TGTGCCAGCAGTTTCTCGACCGGAAACACCATATATTTT
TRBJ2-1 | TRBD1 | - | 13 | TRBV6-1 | CASSENRGNEQFF | TGTGCCAGCAGTGAGAACAGGGGCAATGAGCAGTTCTTC
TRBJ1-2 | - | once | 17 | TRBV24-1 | CATSDPTHSGRIYGYTF | TGTGCCACCAGTGATCCGACTCATTCAGGGCGGATCTATGGCTACACCTTC
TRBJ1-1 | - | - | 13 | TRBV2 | CASSEVRGTEAFF | TGTGCCAGCAGTGAAGTCCGAGGCACTGAAGCTTTCTTT
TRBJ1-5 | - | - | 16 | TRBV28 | CASSLRWDVSNQPQHF | TGTGCCAGCAGTTTGAGATGGGACGTTAGCAATCAGCCCCAGCATTTT
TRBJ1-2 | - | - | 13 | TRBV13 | CASSLDLNYGYTF | TGTGCCAGCAGCCTGGACCTGAACTATGGCTACACCTTC
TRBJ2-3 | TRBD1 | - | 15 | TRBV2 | CASRPDRGVMDTQYF | TGTGCCAGCAGGCCTGACAGGGGGGTGATGGATACGCAGTATTTT
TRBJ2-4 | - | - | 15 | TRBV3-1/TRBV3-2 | CASSQVASVINIQYF | TGTGCCAGCAGCCAAGTCGCTAGCGTGATAAACATTCAGTACTTC
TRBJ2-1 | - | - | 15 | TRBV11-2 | CASSLAQGSYNEQFF | TGTGCCAGCAGCTTAGCGCAGGGGTCCTACAATGAGCAGTTCTTC
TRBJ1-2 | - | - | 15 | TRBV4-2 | CASSQESGAGYGYTF | TGTGCCAGCAGCCAAGAGTCTGGGGCCGGATATGGCTACACCTTC